This T cell receptor (beta chain) comes out of a study of cytomegalovirus exposure and HLA in healthy donors. Notes on the study in general: Among TCR beta chains, those listed as cytomegalovirus-associated numbered more than 150. A few chains tied to CMV proved CMV antigen-specific in vitro.

The data were produced by immunoSEQ multiplex PCR, yet TCRdb's version contains in-frame clones alone and is incomplete. This sample has 120,000 to 150,000 clones, with around 84% found just once. Regarding this clone: The antigen remains unidentified.

The sequence was collected from a man between 18 and 29 years old in good health and CMV-seropositive. The sample was PBMCs.

CDR3 amino acids: CASSFDGVQNNEQFF. CDR3 in DNA: TGTGCCAGCAGCTTCGACGGGGTACAAAACAATGAGCAGTTCTTC. The gene calls are TRBV7-3 and TRBJ2-1; D may be TRBD2 (5 bases). CDR3 length: 15 amino acids. The germline gives CDR1 SGHTA, CDR2 FQGTGA. Trimming stripped 3 bases from V and 5 bases from J, with 14 bases between.